Described below is a single T cell receptor (beta chain) sequence and its context. Its antigen is undetermined. The sample comes from a study of graft-versus-host responses after intestinal transplantation. J lost 0 bases, V lost 3 bases, and 3 bases had no gene match. The length of the CDR3 is 17 residues. Germline CDR1 LGHNA, CDR2 YNFKEQ. Measured with immunoSEQ multiplex PCR; TCRdb has only the in-frame clones, and not every one. This sample has fewer than 120,000 clones, with around 95% found just once. The chain has TRBV4-2 and TRBJ2-7; 15 bases map to TRBD2. The sample was unstimulated CD8+ T cells sorted from spleen or lymph node cells, taken before intestinal transplant. This receptor was obtained from a human donor who received an intestinal transplant. The CDR3 DNA reads TGTGCCAGCAGCCATGGGACTAGCGGGAGGAGCTCCTACGAGCAGTACTTC. Protein product: CASSHGTSGRSSYEQYF.